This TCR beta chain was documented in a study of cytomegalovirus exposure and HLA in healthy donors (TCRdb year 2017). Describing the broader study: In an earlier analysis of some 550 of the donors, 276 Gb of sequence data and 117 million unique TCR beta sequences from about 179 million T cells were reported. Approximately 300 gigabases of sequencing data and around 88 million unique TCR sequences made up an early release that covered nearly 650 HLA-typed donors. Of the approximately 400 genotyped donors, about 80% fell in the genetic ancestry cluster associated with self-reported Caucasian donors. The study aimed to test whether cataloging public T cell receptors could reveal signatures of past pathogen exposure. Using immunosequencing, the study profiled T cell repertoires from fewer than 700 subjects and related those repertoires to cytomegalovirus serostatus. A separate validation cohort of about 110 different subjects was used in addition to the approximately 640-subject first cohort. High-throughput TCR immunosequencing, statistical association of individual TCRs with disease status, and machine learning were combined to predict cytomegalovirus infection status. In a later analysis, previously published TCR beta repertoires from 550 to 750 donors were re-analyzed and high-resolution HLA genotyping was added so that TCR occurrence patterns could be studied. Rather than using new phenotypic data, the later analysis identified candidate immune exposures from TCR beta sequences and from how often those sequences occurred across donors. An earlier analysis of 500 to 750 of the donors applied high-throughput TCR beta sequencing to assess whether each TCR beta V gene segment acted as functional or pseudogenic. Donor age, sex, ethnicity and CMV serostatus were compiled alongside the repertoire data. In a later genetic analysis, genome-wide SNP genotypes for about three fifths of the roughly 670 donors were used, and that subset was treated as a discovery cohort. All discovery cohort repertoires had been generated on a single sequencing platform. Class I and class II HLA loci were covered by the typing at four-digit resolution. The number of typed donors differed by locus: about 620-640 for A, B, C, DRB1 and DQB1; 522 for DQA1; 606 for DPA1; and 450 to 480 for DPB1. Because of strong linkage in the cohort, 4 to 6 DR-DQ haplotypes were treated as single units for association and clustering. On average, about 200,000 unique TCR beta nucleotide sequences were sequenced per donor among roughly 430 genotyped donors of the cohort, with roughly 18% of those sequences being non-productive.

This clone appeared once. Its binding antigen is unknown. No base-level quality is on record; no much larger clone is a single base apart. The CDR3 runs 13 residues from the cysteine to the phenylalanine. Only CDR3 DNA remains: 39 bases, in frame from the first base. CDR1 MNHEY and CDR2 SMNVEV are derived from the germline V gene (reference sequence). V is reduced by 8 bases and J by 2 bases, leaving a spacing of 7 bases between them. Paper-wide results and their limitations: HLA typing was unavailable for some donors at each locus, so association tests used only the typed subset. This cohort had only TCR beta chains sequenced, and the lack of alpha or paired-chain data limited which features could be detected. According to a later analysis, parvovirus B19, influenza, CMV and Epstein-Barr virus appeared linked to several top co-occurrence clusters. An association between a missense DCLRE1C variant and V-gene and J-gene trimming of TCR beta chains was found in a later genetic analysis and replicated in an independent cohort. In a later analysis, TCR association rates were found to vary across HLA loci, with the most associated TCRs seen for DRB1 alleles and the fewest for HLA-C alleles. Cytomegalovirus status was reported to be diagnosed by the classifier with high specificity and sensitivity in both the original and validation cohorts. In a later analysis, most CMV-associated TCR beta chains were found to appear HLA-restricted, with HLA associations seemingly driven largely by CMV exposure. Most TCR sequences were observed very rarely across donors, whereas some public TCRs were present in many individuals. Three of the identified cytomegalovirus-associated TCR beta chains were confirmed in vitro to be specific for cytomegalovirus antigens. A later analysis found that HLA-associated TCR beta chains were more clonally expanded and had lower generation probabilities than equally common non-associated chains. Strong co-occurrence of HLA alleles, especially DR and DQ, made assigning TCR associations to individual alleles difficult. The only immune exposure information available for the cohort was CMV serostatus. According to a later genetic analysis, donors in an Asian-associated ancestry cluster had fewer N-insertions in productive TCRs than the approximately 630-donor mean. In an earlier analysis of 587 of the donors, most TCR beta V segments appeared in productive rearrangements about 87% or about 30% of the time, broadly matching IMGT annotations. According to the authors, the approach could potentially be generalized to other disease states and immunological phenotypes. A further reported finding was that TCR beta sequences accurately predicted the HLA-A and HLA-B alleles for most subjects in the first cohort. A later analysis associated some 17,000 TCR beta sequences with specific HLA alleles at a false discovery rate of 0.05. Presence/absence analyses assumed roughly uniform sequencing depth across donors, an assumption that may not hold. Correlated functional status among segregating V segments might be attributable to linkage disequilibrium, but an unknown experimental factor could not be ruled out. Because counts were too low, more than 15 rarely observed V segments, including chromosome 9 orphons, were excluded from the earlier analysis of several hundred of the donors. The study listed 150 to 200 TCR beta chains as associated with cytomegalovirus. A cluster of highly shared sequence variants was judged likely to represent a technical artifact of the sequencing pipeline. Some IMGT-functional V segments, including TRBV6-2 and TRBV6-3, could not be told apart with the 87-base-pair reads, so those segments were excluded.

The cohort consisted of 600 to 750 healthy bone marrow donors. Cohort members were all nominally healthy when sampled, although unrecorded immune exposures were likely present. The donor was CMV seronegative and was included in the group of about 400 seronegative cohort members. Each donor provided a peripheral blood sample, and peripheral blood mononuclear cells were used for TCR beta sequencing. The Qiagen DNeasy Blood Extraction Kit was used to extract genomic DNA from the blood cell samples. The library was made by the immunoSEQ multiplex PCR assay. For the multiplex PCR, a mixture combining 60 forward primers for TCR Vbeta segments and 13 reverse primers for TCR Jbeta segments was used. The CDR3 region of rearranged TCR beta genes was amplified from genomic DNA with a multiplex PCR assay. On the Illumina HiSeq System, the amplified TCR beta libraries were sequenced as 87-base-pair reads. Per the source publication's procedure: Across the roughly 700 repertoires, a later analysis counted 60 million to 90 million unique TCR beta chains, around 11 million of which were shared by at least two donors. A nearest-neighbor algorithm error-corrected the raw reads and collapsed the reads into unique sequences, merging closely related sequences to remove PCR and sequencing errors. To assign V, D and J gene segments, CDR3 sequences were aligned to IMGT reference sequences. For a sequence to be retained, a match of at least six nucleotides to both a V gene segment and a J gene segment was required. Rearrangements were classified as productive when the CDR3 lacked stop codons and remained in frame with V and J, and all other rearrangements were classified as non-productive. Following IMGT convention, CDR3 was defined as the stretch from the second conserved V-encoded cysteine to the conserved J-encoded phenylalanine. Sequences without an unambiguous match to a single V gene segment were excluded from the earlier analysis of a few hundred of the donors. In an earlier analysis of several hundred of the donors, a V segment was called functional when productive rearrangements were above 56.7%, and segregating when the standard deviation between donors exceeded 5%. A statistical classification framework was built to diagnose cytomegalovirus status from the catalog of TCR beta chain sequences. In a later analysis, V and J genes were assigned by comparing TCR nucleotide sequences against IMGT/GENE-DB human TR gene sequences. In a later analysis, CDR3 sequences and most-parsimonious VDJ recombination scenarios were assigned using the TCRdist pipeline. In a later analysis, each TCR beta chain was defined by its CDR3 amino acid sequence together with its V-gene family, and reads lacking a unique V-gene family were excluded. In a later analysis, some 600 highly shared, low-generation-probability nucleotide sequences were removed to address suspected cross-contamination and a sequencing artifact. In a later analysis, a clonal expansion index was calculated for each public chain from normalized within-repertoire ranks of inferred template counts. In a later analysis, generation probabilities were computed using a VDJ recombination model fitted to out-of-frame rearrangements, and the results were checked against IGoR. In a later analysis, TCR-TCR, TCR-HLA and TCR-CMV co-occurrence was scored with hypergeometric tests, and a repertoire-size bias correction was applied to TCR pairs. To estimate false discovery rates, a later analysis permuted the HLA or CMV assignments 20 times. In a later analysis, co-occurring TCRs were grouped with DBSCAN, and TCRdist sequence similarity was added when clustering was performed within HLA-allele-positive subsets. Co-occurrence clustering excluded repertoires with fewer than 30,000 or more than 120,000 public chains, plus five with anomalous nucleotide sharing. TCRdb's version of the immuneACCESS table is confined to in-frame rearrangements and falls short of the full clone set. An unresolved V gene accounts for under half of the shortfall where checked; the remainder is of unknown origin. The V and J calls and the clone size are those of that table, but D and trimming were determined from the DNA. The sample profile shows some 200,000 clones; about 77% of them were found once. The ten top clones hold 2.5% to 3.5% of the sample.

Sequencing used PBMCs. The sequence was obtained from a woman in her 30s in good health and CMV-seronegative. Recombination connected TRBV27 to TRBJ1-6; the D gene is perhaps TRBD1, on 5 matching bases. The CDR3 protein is CASWGAYNSPLHF. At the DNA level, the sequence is TGTGCCAGCTGGGGGGCCTATAATTCACCCCTCCACTTT.